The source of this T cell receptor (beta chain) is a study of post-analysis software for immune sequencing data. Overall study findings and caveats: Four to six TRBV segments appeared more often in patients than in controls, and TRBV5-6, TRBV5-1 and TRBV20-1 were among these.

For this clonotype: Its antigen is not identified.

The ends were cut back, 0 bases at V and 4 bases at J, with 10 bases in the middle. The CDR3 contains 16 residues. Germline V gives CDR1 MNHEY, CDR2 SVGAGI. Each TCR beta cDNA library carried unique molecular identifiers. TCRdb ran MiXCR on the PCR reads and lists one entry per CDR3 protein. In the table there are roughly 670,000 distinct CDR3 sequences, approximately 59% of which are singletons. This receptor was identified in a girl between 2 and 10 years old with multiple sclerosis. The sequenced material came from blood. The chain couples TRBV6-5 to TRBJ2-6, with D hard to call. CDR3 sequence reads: CASSYSRATGANVLTF. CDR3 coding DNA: TGTGCCAGCAGTTACTCACGGGCCACCGGGGCCAACGTCCTGACTTTC.